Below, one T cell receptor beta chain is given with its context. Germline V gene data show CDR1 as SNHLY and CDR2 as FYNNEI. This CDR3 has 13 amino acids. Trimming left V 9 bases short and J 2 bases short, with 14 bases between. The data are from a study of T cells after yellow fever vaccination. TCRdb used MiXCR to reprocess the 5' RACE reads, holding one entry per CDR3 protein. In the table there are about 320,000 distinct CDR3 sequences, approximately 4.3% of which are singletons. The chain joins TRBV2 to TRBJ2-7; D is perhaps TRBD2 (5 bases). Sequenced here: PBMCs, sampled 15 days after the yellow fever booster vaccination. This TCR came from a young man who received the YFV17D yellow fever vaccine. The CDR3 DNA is TGTGCCAGTTCAAAGGACTTGCCCTACGAGCAGTACGTC. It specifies CASSKDLPYEQYV.